A selection of T cell receptor beta chains follows, all from one sample in a study of vaccination effects on CD4 cells after COVID-19. Antigens of these TCRs are unknown. Some clones are missing from TCRdb's copy, which holds only in-frame ones; the method was immunoSEQ multiplex PCR. This sample yields about 28,000 clones, of which around 80% are seen a single time; about 32% belongs to the top ten. Sequenced material: CD4+ T cells from PBMCs cultured with SARS-CoV-2 spike peptides, taken before COVID-19 vaccination. The receptors originated from a human donor who received a COVID-19 vaccine. CDR3s include the opening cysteine and the closing phenylalanine or tryptophan. The D gene is left open where the match is weak. Clone size, where shown, is once, few, many, or a class for clones that have expanded.

V gene	D gene	clone size	J gene	CDR3 DNA	CDR3 protein
TRBV4-1	TRBD2	NA	TRBJ2-3	TGCGCCAGCAGCGGCGGGGGGGCATCAGATACGCAGTATTTT	CASSGGGASDTQYF
TRBV7-2	TRBD2	NA	TRBJ2-7	TGTGCCAGCAGCTTATCCGGGACTAGGGCTCTCGAGCAGTACTTC	CASSLSGTRALEQYF
TRBV3-1/TRBV3-2	NA	NA	TRBJ2-3	TGTGCCAGCAGCCCAGATCTCAGGGGTACGCAGTATTTT	CASSPDLRGTQYF
TRBV4-3	NA	NA	TRBJ1-4	TGCGCCAGCAGCCAAGATATTGGCGCAACTAATGAAAAACTGTTTTTT	CASSQDIGATNEKLFF
TRBV7-9	NA	few	TRBJ1-1	TGTGCCAGCAGCTTGGACACTGAAGCTTTCTTT	CASSLDTEAFF
TRBV6-5	TRBD1	NA	TRBJ1-2	TGTGCCAGCAGGCCGGGACAGGGGGAGGACTATGGCTACACCTTC	CASRPGQGEDYGYTF
TRBV19	NA	few	TRBJ2-3	TGTGCCAGTAGTATAGGGACTACAGGAACGCAGTATTTT	CASSIGTTGTQYF
TRBV5-1	NA	few	TRBJ1-1	TGCGCCAGCAGCTTGGCGGCGGGGGGCACTGAAGCTTTCTTT	CASSLAAGGTEAFF
TRBV5-1	NA	NA	TRBJ1-1	TGCGCCAGCAGCCTGGGGCCAGGGATGAACACTGAAGCTTTCTTT	CASSLGPGMNTEAFF
TRBV7-9	NA	few	TRBJ2-1	TGTGCCAGCAGCTTAGGGACAATCTCCTACAATGAGCAGTTCTTC	CASSLGTISYNEQFF
TRBV9	NA	NA	TRBJ2-3	TGTGCCAGCAGCGTAGACCCCTTCACAGATACGCAGTATTTT	CASSVDPFTDTQYF
TRBV4-1	NA	NA	TRBJ1-5	TGCGCCAGCAGCCTATCCGGCTATCAGCCCCAGCATTTT	CASSLSGYQPQHF
TRBV7-9	TRBD1	NA	TRBJ1-2	TGTGCCAGCAGCTGGGGGGACAGGCCAAGGGAAAGCTACACCTTC	CASSWGDRPRESYTF
TRBV7-6	NA	NA	TRBJ2-5	TGTGCCAGCAGCTTCGCGCAGACCCAGTACTTC	CASSFAQTQYF
TRBV11-2	NA	NA	TRBJ2-7	TGTGCCAGCAGCTTAGATGGTAGGGGAGCCTACGAGCAGTACTTC	CASSLDGRGAYEQYF
TRBV27	TRBD2	few	TRBJ2-3	TGTGCCAGCAGTTTATTAGCGGGAGGGAACACAGATACGCAGTATTTT	CASSLLAGGNTDTQYF
TRBV19	NA	few	TRBJ1-5	TGTGCCAGTAGGCTAAAGGGGTTGGGCAATCAGCCCCAGCATTTT	CASRLKGLGNQPQHF
TRBV7-2	NA	NA	TRBJ2-3	TGTGCCAGCAGCCCTCGACTAGTTTCCGATACGCAGTATTTT	CASSPRLVSDTQYF
TRBV5-1	TRBD1	NA	TRBJ2-7	TGCGCCAGCAGCCCGACGGGACAGGCCTACGAGCAGTACTTC	CASSPTGQAYEQYF
TRBV2	NA	few	TRBJ1-1	TGTGCCAGCACCACGGGGGGGGCGGGCACTGAAGCTTTCTTT	CASTTGGAGTEAFF
TRBV7-2	NA	NA	TRBJ1-1	TGTGCCAGCAGCTTAGATGGACAGATCATGAACACTGAAGCTTTCTTT	CASSLDGQIMNTEAFF
TRBV16	TRBD1	NA	TRBJ1-2	TGTGCCAGCAGCCAATCCTCGACAGGGGTCTATGGCTACACCTTC	CASSQSSTGVYGYTF
TRBV6-1	TRBD1	once	TRBJ1-5	TGTGCCAGCAGTGAAGGGGTGACAGGGGTGAATCAGCCCCAGCATTTT	CASSEGVTGVNQPQHF
TRBV7-9	NA	NA	TRBJ1-4	TGTGCCAGCAGCTTAAGGCTGGATGAAAAACTGTTTTTT	CASSLRLDEKLFF
TRBV6-4	NA	few	TRBJ1-2	TGTGCCAGCAGTGAACGGGCACCAGGCCCTAACTATGGCTACACCTTC	CASSERAPGPNYGYTF
TRBV5-1	NA	NA	TRBJ1-1	TGCGCCAGCAGAATTTCGGGGGAGTTGAACACTGAAGCTTTCTTT	CASRISGELNTEAFF
TRBV28	TRBD1	NA	TRBJ2-7	TGTGCCAGCAGTCCCATCGGGCAGGGGGCTGAAGAGCAGTACTTC	CASSPIGQGAEEQYF
TRBV30	NA	NA	TRBJ1-5	TGTGCCTGGAGTGTTAGGGGATATCAGCCCCAGCATTTT	CAWSVRGYQPQHF
TRBV3-1/TRBV3-2	NA	NA	TRBJ1-5	TGTGCCAGCAGCCTAGGACAGCTCAATCAGCCCCAGCATTTT	CASSLGQLNQPQHF
TRBV14	TRBD1	NA	TRBJ1-2	TGTGCCAGCAGTCCGGGACAGGGCATCACTAACTATGGCTACACCTTC	CASSPGQGITNYGYTF
TRBV7-6	TRBD1	NA	TRBJ2-7	TGTGCCAGCAGCTTTTCAGGACAGGGGGCTATCTACGAGCAGTACTTC	CASSFSGQGAIYEQYF
TRBV9	NA	NA	TRBJ2-3	TGTGCCAGCAGCGCCACCAGCCGCACAGATACGCAGTATTTT	CASSATSRTDTQYF
TRBV6-1	NA	NA	TRBJ2-4	TGTGCCAGCAGTGAACTAGCCAAAAACATTCAGTACTTC	CASSELAKNIQYF
TRBV14	TRBD2	NA	TRBJ2-1	TGTGCCAGCAGGTCGACTAGCGGGAGTTACAATGAGCAGTTCTTC	CASRSTSGSYNEQFF
TRBV2	NA	NA	TRBJ2-1	TGTGCCAGCAGGAGACAGGACAATGAGCAGTTCTTC	CASRRQDNEQFF
TRBV2	TRBD1	NA	TRBJ2-3	TGTGCCAGCAGTGAAGGGCATACAGGGGCAGATACGCAGTATTTT	CASSEGHTGADTQYF
TRBV28	NA	NA	TRBJ1-5	TGTGCCAGCAGTTTAGCTTCTGGCAATCAGCCCCAGCATTTT	CASSLASGNQPQHF
TRBV4-3	TRBD2	once	TRBJ2-1	TGCGCCAGCAGCCAAGACGCGCGGGGGGGTTACAATGAGCAGTTCTTC	CASSQDARGGYNEQFF
TRBV3-1/TRBV3-2	NA	NA	TRBJ1-6	TGTGCCAGCAGCCACCAGGGTTACTCACCCCTCCACTTT	CASSHQGYSPLHF
TRBV7-2	NA	NA	TRBJ1-3	TGTGCCAGCAGCGTAACAACCGATTCTGGAAACACCATATATTTT	CASSVTTDSGNTIYF
TRBV24-1	NA	NA	TRBJ1-2	TGTGCCACCAGTTTGATTTTACGGATCTGTGGCTACACCTTC	CATSLILRICGYTF
TRBV28	TRBD2	NA	TRBJ2-2	TGTGCCAGCAGTTTAAGCGGGGGAGGTGCCGGGGAGCTGTTTTTT	CASSLSGGGAGELFF
TRBV19	NA	once	TRBJ2-5	TGTGCCAGCGGGGGGGGCAGAGGGGGCGTGGAGACCCAGTACTTC	CASGGGRGGVETQYF